Each of the 6 T cell receptor beta chains below was sequenced from the same sample in a study of blood T cell repertoires in COVID-19. Clones were sequenced by immunoSEQ multiplex PCR, and TCRdb holds only the in-frame ones, with some missing. The profile shows about 170,000 clones, 80% to 90% of them singletons. Sequenced sample: PBMCs or T cells enriched from blood (not recorded which). The receptors come from a woman aged 45-65 years in a cohort exposed to, infected with or recovered from COVID-19 (not recorded which).

The V gene is TRBV27, the J gene TRBJ2-5, with TRBD2 matching over 8 bases. The germline CDR1 and CDR2 sequences are MNHEY and SMNVEV (reference sequence). The CDR3 is 14 amino acids. V shed 3 bases and J 4 bases; nucleotides not matched to a gene: 4. The CDR3 region is CASSFSGIAETQYF. CDR3 DNA: TGTGCCAGCAGTTTTAGCGGGATAGCAGAGACCCAGTACTTC.

This clone was detected a few times. The V and J genes are TRBV7-2 and TRBJ1-1; 7 bases agree with TRBD1. CDR1 is SGHTA and CDR2 is FQGNSA in the germline V gene. This CDR3 comprises 13 residues. The V gene end was trimmed by 5 bases and the J gene end by 8 bases; junction bases not matched to a gene: 8. The CDR3 sequence is CASSIGTAREAFF. Here the CDR3 DNA reads TGTGCCAGCAGCATCGGGACAGCGAGAGAAGCTTTCTTT.

The V and J genes are TRBV29-1 and TRBJ1-1; TRBD1 agrees at 10 bases. Germline CDR1 reads SQVTM; CDR2 reads ANQGSEA. The CDR3 sequence is 14 residues long. The ends lost 2 bases at V and 5 bases at J; junction bases unmatched: 5. DNA of the CDR3: TGCAGCGTTGAACAGACAGGGGGCGAAACTGAAGCTTTCTTT. Its protein product is CSVEQTGGETEAFF.

This sequence joins TRBV15 and TRBJ1-6; possible D gene TRBD1, 6 bases. V lost 2 bases and J lost 10, with 15 bases in between. The CDR3 loop spans 15 amino acids. Germline V lookup: CDR1 LNHNV, CDR2 YYDKDF (reference sequence). The CDR3 region has the DNA TGTGCCACCAGCAGAACGGACAGTAACAGGTCACCCCTCCACTTT. Its translation is CATSRTDSNRSPLHF.

The chain recombines TRBV5-1 with TRBJ1-1, with D unclear. Germline V gene data show CDR1 as SGHRS and CDR2 as YFSETQ. This CDR3 has 15 amino acids. V lost 1 base to trimming and J lost 1 base, with 11 bases between them. The CDR3 reads CASSLWSDKNTEAFF. DNA for the CDR3: TGCGCCAGCAGCTTGTGGTCAGATAAGAACACTGAAGCTTTCTTT.

This clone was observed a few times. This chain connects TRBV6-1 to TRBJ1-4, with no clear D. The V end was cut by 8 bases, the J end by 3 bases, with 10 bases between. There are 13 residues in the CDR3. Per germline, CDR1 MNHNS and CDR2 SASEGT. CDR3 in DNA: TGTGCCAGCGGGCCCCTTTCTAATGAAAAACTGTTTTTT. This codes for CASGPLSNEKLFF.